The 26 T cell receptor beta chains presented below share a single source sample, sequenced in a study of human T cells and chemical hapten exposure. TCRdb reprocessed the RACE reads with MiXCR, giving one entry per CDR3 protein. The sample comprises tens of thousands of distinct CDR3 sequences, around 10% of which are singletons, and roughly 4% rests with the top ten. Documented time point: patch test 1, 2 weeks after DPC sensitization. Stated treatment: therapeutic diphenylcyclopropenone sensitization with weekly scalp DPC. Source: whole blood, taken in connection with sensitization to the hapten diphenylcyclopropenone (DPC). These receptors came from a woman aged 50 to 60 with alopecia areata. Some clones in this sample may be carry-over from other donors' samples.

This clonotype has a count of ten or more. The CDR3 DNA follows: TGCGCCAGCAGCCCCGGACAGGGGACAGATACGCAGTATTTT. It codes for CASSPGQGTDTQYF. The chain links TRBV5-1 to TRBJ2-3, with 9 bases identical to TRBD1. This CDR3 contains 14 residues. The V gene's germline CDR1 is SGHRS and CDR2 YFSETQ. V trimming: 4 bases; J trimming: 3 bases; junction bases outside the gene matches: 3.

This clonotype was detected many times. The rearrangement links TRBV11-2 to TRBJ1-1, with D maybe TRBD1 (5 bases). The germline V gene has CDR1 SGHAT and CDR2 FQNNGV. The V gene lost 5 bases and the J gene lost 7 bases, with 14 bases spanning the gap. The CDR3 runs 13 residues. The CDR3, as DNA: TGTGCCAGCAGCACCTCTGCAGGGATTGAAGCTTTCTTT. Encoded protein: CASSTSAGIEAFF.

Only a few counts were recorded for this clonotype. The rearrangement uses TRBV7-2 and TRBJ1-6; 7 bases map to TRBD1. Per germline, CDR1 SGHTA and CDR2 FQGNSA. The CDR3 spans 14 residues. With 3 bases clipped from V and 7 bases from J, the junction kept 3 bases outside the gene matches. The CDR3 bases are TGTGCCAGCAGCTTCCGGGACAGAAATTCACCCCTCCACTTT. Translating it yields CASSFRDRNSPLHF. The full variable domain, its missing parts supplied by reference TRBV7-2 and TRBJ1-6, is GAGVSQSPSNKVTEKGKDVELRCDPISGHTALYWYRQSLGQGLEFLIYFQGNSAPDKSGLPSDRFSAERTGGSVSTLTIQRTQQEDSAVYLCASSFRDRNSPLHFGNGTRLTVT.

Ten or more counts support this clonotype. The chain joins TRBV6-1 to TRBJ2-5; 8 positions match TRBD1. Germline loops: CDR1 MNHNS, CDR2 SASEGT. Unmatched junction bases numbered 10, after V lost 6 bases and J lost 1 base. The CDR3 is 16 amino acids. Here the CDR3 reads CASSPLGQGSQETQYF. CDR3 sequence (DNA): TGTGCCAGCAGCCCCCTTGGACAGGGCTCCCAAGAGACCCAGTACTTC.

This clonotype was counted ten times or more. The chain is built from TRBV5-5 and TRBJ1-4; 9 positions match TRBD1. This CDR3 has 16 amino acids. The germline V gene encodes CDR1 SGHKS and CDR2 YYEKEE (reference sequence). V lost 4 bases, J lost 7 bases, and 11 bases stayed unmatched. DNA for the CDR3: TGTGCCAGCAGCCAACTAGGGGGACAGGGATTTGAAAAACTGTTTTTT. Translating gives CASSQLGGQGFEKLFF.

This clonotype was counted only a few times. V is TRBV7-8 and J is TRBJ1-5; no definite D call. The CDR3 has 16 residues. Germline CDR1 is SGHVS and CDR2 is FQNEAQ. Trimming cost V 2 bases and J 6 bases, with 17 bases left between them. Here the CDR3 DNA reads TGTGCCAGCAGCTTACTAGGTGCGCGACGTGGTCAGCCCCAGCATTTT. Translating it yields CASSLLGARRGQPQHF.

The DNA for the CDR3 is TGTGCCAGCAGCGCTACTGAGCCAGGGGGGTACACTGAAGCTTTCTTT. Translated, it gives CASSATEPGGYTEAFF. V is TRBV9 and J is TRBJ1-1; 7 bases line up with TRBD1. Trimming took 3 bases from V and 3 from J; bases not matched to a gene: 11. Germline V CDR1 and CDR2: SGDLS, YYNGEE. CDR3 length: 16 amino acids.

Here the CDR3 DNA reads TGTGCCAGCTCACCGCCTATTAGCGGGAGTATCAATGAGCAGTTCTTC. Translation: CASSPPISGSINEQFF. The chain uses TRBV18 and TRBJ2-1; 9 nucleotides agree with TRBD2. This CDR3 is built from 16 residues. V lost 3 bases and J lost 6; bases outside the gene matches: 9. Per the germline V gene, CDR1 is KGHSH and CDR2 is LQKENI.

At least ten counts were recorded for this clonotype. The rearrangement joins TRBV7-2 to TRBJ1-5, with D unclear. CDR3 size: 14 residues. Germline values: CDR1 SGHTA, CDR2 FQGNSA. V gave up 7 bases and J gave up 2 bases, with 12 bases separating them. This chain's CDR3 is CASTTGGRNQPQHF. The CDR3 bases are TGTGCCAGCACCACCGGAGGTCGCAATCAGCCCCAGCATTTT. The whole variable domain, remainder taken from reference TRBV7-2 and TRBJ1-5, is GAGVSQSPSNKVTEKGKDVELRCDPISGHTALYWYRQSLGQGLEFLIYFQGNSAPDKSGLPSDRFSAERTGGSVSTLTIQRTQQEDSAVYLCASTTGGRNQPQHFGDGTRLSIL.

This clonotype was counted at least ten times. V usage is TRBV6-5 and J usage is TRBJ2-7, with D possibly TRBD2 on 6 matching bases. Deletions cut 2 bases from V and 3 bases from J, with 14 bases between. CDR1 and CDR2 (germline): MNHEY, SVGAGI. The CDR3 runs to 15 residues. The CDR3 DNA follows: TGTGCCAGCAGTTACGGAGGGGCCCTGCTCTACGAGCAGTACTTC. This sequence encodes CASSYGGALLYEQYF.

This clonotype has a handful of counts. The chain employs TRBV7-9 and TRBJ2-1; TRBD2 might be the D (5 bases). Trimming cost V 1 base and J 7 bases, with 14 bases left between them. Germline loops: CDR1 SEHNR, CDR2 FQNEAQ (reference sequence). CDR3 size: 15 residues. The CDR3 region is CASSLDTHPGNEQFF. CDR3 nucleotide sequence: TGTGCCAGCAGCTTAGACACCCACCCGGGAAATGAGCAGTTCTTC.

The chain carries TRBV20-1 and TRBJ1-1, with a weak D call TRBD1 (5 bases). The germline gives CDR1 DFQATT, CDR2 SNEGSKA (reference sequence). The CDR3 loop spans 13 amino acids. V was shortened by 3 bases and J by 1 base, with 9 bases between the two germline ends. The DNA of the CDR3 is TGCAGTGCTAGGGGACGAGGGAACACTGAAGCTTTCTTT. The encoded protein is CSARGRGNTEAFF.

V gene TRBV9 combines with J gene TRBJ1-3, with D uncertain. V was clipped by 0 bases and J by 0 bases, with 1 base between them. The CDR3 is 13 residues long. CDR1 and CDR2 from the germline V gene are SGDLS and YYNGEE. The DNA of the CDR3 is TGTGCCAGCAGCGTAGACTCTGGAAACACCATATATTTT. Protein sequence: CASSVDSGNTIYF. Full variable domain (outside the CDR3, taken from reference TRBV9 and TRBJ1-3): DSGVTQTPKHLITATGQRVTLRCSPRSGDLSVYWYQQSLDQGLQFLIQYYNGEERAKGNILERFSAQQFPDLHSELNLSSLELGDSALYFCASSVDSGNTIYFGEGSWLTVV.

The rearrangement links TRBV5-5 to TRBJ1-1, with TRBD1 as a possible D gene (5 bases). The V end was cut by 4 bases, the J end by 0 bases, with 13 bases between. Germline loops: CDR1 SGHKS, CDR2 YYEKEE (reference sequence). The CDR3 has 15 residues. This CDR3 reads CASSAQTEVNTEAFF. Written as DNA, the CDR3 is TGTGCCAGCAGCGCCCAGACAGAAGTGAACACTGAAGCTTTCTTT.

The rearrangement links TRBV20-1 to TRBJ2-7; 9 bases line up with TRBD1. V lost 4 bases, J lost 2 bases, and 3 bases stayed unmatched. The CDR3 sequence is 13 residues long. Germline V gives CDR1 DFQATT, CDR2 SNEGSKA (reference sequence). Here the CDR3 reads CSAKGQGTYEQYF. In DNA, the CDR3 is TGCAGTGCTAAAGGACAGGGGACCTACGAGCAGTACTTC.

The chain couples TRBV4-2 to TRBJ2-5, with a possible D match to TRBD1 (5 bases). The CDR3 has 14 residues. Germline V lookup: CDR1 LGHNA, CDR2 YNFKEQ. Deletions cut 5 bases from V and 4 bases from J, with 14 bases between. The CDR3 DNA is TGTGCCAGCAGCAAATCCTTAGGGGCAGAGACCCAGTACTTC. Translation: CASSKSLGAETQYF.

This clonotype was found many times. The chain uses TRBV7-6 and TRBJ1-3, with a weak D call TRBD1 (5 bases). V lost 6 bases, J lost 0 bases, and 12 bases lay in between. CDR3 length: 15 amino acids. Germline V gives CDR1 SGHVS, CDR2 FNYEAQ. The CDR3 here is CASSRDAVSGNTIYF. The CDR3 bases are TGTGCCAGCAGTCGGGACGCCGTCTCTGGAAACACCATATATTTT.

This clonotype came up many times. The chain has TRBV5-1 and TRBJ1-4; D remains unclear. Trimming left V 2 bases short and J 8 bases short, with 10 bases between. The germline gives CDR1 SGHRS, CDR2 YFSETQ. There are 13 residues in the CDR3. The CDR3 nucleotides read TGCGCCAGCAGCTTCGGCGCCAGAGAAAAACTGTTTTTT. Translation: CASSFGAREKLFF. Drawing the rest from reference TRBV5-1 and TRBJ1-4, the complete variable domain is KAGVTQTPRYLIKTRGQQVTLSCSPISGHRSVSWYQQTPGQGLQFLFEYFSETQRNKGNFPGRFSGRQFSNSRSEMNVSTLELGDSALYLCASSFGAREKLFFGSGTQLSVL.

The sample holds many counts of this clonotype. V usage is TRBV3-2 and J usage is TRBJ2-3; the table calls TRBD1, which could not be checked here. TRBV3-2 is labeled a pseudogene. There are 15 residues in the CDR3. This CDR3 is CASSQRGGGTDTQYF. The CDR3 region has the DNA TGTGCCAGCAGCCAAAGGGGGGGAGGCACAGATACGCAGTATTTT.

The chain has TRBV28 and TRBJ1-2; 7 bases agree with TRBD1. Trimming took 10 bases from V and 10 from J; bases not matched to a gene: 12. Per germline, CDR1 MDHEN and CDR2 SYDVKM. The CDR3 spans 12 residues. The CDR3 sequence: CATISSTGPYTF. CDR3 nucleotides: TGTGCCACCATCTCTTCGACAGGGCCCTACACCTTC.

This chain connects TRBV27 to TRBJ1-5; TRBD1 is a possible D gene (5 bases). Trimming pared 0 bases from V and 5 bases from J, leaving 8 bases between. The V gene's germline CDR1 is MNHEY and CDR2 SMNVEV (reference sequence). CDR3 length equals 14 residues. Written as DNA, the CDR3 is TGTGCCAGCAGTTTATCGCGGGGGGATCAGCCCCAGCATTTT. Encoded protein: CASSLSRGDQPQHF.

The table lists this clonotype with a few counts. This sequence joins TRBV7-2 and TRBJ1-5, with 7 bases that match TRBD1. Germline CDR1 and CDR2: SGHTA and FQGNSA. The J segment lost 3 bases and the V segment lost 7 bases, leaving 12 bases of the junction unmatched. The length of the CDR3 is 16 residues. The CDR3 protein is CASNAEQGLTNQPQHF. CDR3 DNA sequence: TGTGCCAGCAACGCCGAACAGGGGCTTACCAATCAGCCCCAGCATTTT. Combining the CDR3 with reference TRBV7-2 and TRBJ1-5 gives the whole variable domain GAGVSQSPSNKVTEKGKDVELRCDPISGHTALYWYRQSLGQGLEFLIYFQGNSAPDKSGLPSDRFSAERTGGSVSTLTIQRTQQEDSAVYLCASNAEQGLTNQPQHFGDGTRLSIL.

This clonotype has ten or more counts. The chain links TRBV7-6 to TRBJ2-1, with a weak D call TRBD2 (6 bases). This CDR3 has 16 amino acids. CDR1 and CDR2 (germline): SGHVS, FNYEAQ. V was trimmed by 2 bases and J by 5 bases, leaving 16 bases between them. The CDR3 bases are TGTGCCAGCAGCTTACTAGCGCTGGCGCTGCACAATGAGCAGTTCTTC. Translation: CASSLLALALHNEQFF.

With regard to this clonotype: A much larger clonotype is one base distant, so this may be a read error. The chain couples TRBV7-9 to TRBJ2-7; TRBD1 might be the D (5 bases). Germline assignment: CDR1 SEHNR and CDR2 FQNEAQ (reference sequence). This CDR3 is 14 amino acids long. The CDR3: CANSQGRRQIEQYF. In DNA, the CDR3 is TGTGCCAACAGCCAAGGTCGCAGACAGATCGAGCAGTACTTC.

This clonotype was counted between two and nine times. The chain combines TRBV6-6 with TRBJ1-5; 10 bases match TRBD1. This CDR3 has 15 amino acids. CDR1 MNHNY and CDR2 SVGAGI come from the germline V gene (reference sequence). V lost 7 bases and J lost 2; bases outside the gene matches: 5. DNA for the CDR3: TGTGCCAGCACCGAGACAGGGGGCGGCAATCAGCCCCAGCATTTT. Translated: CASTETGGGNQPQHF.

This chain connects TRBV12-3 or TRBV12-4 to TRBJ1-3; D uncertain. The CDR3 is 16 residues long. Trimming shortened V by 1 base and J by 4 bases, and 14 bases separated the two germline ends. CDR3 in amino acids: CASSLVQAGSGNTIYF. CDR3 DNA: TGTGCCAGCAGTTTAGTACAAGCTGGGTCAGGAAACACCATATATTTT.